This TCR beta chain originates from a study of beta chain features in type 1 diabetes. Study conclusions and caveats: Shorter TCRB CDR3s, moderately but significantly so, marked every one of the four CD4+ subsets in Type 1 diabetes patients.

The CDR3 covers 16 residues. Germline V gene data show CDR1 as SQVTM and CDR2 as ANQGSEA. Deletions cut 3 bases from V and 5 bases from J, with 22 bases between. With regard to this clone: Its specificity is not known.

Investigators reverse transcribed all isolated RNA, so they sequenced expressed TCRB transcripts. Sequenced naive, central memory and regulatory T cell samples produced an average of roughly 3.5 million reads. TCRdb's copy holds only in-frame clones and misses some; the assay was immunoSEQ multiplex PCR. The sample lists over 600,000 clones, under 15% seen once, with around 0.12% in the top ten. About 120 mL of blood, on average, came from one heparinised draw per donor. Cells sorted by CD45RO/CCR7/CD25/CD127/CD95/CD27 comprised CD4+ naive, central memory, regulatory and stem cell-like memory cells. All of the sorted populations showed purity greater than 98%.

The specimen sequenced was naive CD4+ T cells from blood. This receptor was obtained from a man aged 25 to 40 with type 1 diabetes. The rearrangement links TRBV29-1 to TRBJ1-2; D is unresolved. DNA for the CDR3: TGCAGCGTTGACCGGGCAGGAGCCCAGGCTAGGTATGGCTACACCTTC. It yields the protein CSVDRAGAQARYGYTF.